These 19 T cell receptor beta chains came from one sample sequenced in a study of CD8 T cells in Susac syndrome. Reverse transcription of roughly 0.45 to 1 ug RNA used random hexamers. TCRdb recomputed calls from the immunoSEQ multiplex PCR reads with MiXCR, one row per CDR3 protein. Among 250,000 to 300,000 distinct CDR3 sequences listed, around 91% were seen once. Material for sequencing was CD8+ T cells from PBMCs. The origin of the receptors is a human donor with multiple sclerosis.

This chain uses TRBV10-3 with TRBJ2-7; TRBD1 aligns across 8 bases. This CDR3 contains 15 residues. J lost 2 bases, V lost 4 bases, and 7 bases had no gene match. Germline CDR1 and CDR2: ENHRY and SYGVKD. CDR3 in amino acids: CAISGGGQDTYEQYF. Written as DNA, the CDR3 is TGTGCCATCAGTGGAGGGGGACAGGACACCTACGAGCAGTACTTC.

The chain employs TRBV25-1 and TRBJ1-2, with D possibly TRBD1 on 5 matching bases. V was cut by 3 bases and J by 8 bases, with 10 bases left in between. CDR1 MGHDK and CDR2 SYGVNS come from the germline V gene. This CDR3 region has 12 residues. CDR3 loop: CASSEGEDGYTF. CDR3 DNA sequence: TGTGCCAGCAGTGAGGGGGAGGACGGCTACACCTTC.

The chain uses TRBV27 and TRBJ2-1; 13 nucleotides agree with TRBD2. V shed 3 bases and J 1 base; nucleotides not matched to a gene: 3. The CDR3 has 17 residues. The V gene's germline CDR1 is MNHEY and CDR2 SMNVEV (reference sequence). CDR3 sequence reads: CASSFRTSGSSYNEQFF. The CDR3 DNA sequence: TGTGCCAGCAGTTTCCGGACTAGCGGGAGTTCCTACAATGAGCAGTTCTTC.

The V call is TRBV20-1, the J call TRBJ2-2; perhaps TRBD1 as D (5 bases). The CDR3 spans 16 residues. The V and J ends lost 0 bases and 2 bases respectively, with 13 bases between them. The V gene's germline CDR1 is DFQATT and CDR2 SNEGSKA (reference sequence). CDR3 residues: CSARDLRTQNTGELFF. For the CDR3, the DNA is TGCAGTGCTAGAGATCTTAGGACACAAAACACCGGGGAGCTGTTTTTT.

This sequence joins TRBV7-6 and TRBJ2-1; possible D gene TRBD2, 5 bases. CDR3 length equals 12 residues. V was shortened by 1 base and J by 12 bases, with 10 bases between the two germline ends. Germline CDR1 reads SGHVS; CDR2 reads FNYEAQ. CDR3 bases: TGTGCCAGCAGCTTAGGGCGGGTGGGGCAGTTCTTC. It yields the protein CASSLGRVGQFF.

The chain couples TRBV19 to TRBJ2-1; 8 positions match TRBD2. The CDR3 spans 14 residues. Germline values: CDR1 LNHDA, CDR2 SQIVND (reference sequence). V lost 5 bases, J lost 4 bases, and 4 bases stayed unmatched. Written as DNA, the CDR3 is TGTGCCAGTAGTTGGGGCGGGAGGTACAATGAGCAGTTCTTC. The encoded protein is CASSWGGRYNEQFF.

J is TRBJ2-3 and V is TRBV14; 9 bases line up with TRBD2. J gave up 2 bases and V 4 bases, and 7 bases lay outside the gene matches. Germline V gene lookup returns CDR1 SGHDN and CDR2 FVKESK. The CDR3 length is 16 residues. As DNA, the CDR3 is TGTGCCAGCAGCCTCCCGACTAGCGGAGTCACAGATACGCAGTATTTT. Amino acid sequence: CASSLPTSGVTDTQYF. Full variable domain (missing parts from reference TRBV14 and TRBJ2-3): EAGVTQFPSHSVIEKGQTVTLRCDPISGHDNLYWYRRVMGKEIKFLLHFVKESKQDESGMPNNRFLAERTGGTYSTLKVQPAELEDSGVYFCASSLPTSGVTDTQYFGPGTRLTVL.

A single count supports this clonotype. The rearrangement links TRBV5-1 to TRBJ2-1; D is possibly TRBD2 (6 bases). V gave up 0 bases and J gave up 8 bases, with 15 bases separating them. From germline, CDR1 is SGHRS and CDR2 YFSETQ. This CDR3 spans 15 amino acids. DNA for the CDR3: TGCGCCAGCAGCTTGGCCACCGGGACTTTCGATGAGCAGTTCTTC. It codes for CASSLATGTFDEQFF.

This clonotype was seen a few times. The rearrangement links TRBV6-6 to TRBJ2-3, with D unresolved. The CDR3 contains 12 residues. The germline CDR1 and CDR2 sequences are MNHNY and SVGAGI (reference sequence). The V end was cut by 1 base, the J end by 6 bases, with 5 bases between. This CDR3 is CASSYLGDTQYF. The CDR3 DNA reads TGTGCCAGCAGTTACTTAGGCGATACGCAGTATTTT.

The chain employs TRBV4-2 and TRBJ2-4, with 9 bases fitting TRBD1. The V and J ends lost 1 base and 4 bases, in that order; junction bases with no gene match: 8. Germline CDR1 reads LGHNA; CDR2 reads YNFKEQ. The CDR3 covers 17 residues. The CDR3 nucleotides are TGTGCCAGCAGCCAAGGGACTGGGACAGGGATGAAAAACATTCAGTACTTC. It specifies CASSQGTGTGMKNIQYF.

This sequence joins TRBV28 and TRBJ2-2; TRBD2 matches 8 bases. The V and J ends lost 6 bases and 6 bases, in that order; junction bases with no gene match: 6. Germline V gene sequence: CDR1 MDHEN, CDR2 SYDVKM. The CDR3 is 14 amino acids. The CDR3 here is CASRFREGPGELFF. The DNA for the CDR3 is TGTGCCAGCAGGTTCCGGGAGGGACCCGGGGAGCTGTTTTTT.

The gene calls are TRBV12-3 or TRBV12-4 and TRBJ2-1; TRBD1 is a possible D gene (5 bases). CDR3 size: 16 residues. V gave up 5 bases and J gave up 8 bases, with 22 bases separating them. CDR3 nucleotides: TGTGCCAGCAGTACAAGGCACGACAGAGGCCAGGATGAGCAGTTCTTC. It codes for CASSTRHDRGQDEQFF.

The chain is built from TRBV20-1 and TRBJ1-2; TRBD1 matches at 7 bases. Germline values: CDR1 DFQATT, CDR2 SNEGSKA (reference sequence). V gave up 2 bases and J gave up 3 bases; unmatched junction bases: 3. The CDR3 loop spans 13 amino acids. CDR3 residues: CSARRQGDYGYTF. CDR3 nucleotides: TGCAGTGCTAGACGTCAGGGGGACTATGGCTACACCTTC.

The V gene is TRBV7-8, the J gene TRBJ2-1; possible D gene TRBD1, 6 bases. V lost 4 bases to trimming and J lost 12 bases, with 19 bases between them. Germline V CDR1 and CDR2: SGHVS, FQNEAQ. The CDR3 consists of 14 residues. The CDR3: CASSSTGIGPVQFF. Here the CDR3 DNA reads TGTGCCAGCAGCTCGACAGGTATCGGGCCGGTGCAGTTCTTC.

V usage is TRBV20-1 and J usage is TRBJ1-1, with D possibly matching TRBD1 (5 bases). The CDR3 loop spans 12 amino acids. Germline V gives CDR1 DFQATT, CDR2 SNEGSKA (reference sequence). With 1 base removed from V and 3 bases from J, the gap between germline ends came to 6 bases. CDR3 amino acids: CSARARDTEAFF. The CDR3 nucleotides read TGCAGTGCTAGAGCCAGGGACACTGAAGCTTTCTTT.

The rearrangement joins TRBV20-1 to TRBJ2-3, with a weak D call TRBD2 (5 bases). Trimming shortened V by 3 bases and J by 5 bases, and 6 bases separated the two germline ends. Germline V gene lookup returns CDR1 DFQATT and CDR2 SNEGSKA (reference sequence). CDR3 length: 11 amino acids. The DNA of the CDR3 is TGCAGTGCTAGGGCGGGAGATACGCAGTATTTT. It specifies CSARAGDTQYF.

The chain is built from TRBV30 and TRBJ1-3; D not resolved. Trimming took off 3 bases at V and 0 bases at J, with 6 bases between the two ends. The CDR3 has 13 amino acids. Germline loops: CDR1 GTSNPN, CDR2 SVGIG (reference sequence). For the CDR3, the DNA is TGTGCCTGGAGCCTCTCCTCTGGAAACACCATATATTTT. Translation: CAWSLSSGNTIYF.

The chain links TRBV29-1 to TRBJ2-1, with D maybe TRBD2 (5 bases). Trimming removed 7 bases from V and 8 bases from J, with 15 bases in between. CDR3 length: 12 residues. Germline CDR1 SQVTM, CDR2 ANQGSEA. In DNA form, the CDR3 reads TGCAGCGCCTGGTCGGGAATCGATGAGCAGTTCTTC. Amino acids: CSAWSGIDEQFF.

The rearrangement links TRBV7-9 to TRBJ2-3; D possibly corresponds to TRBD2 (6 bases). The germline V gene encodes CDR1 SEHNR and CDR2 FQNEAQ (reference sequence). V was pared by 4 bases and J by 0 bases, with 11 bases between. This CDR3 has 15 residues. The CDR3 reads CASSSSVKSTDTQYF. CDR3 nucleotides: TGTGCCAGCAGCTCTAGCGTAAAGAGCACAGATACGCAGTATTTT.